The 9 T cell receptor beta chains in this list originate from one sample, sequenced in a study of blood T cell repertoires in COVID-19 (dated by TCRdb to 2018 to 2021). The library came from the immunoSEQ multiplex PCR assay. Here the immuneACCESS table is served through TCRdb, limited to in-frame sequences with V and J called. Missing clones are a known gap in these copies; in checked studies unresolved V genes cover under half, and the rest lacks a known reason. The sample contains 50,000 to 70,000 clones, around 90% of them found a single time. Together, the top ten hold 7.4% of the sample. The sequenced material came from peripheral blood. These receptors came from a human donor with active COVID-19. The donor label of this sample is uncertain.

The chain recombines TRBV6-4 with TRBJ2-7; D is ambiguous. CDR1 is MRHNA and CDR2 is SNTAGT in the germline V gene. Trimming pared 4 bases from V and 6 bases from J, leaving 4 bases between. This CDR3 region has 10 residues. The CDR3 DNA sequence: TGTGCCAGCAGTGCGGGCGAGCAGTACTTC. As protein: CASSAGEQYF.

This sequence joins TRBV4-2 and TRBJ2-3, with D unresolved. Trimming cost V 2 bases and J 4 bases, with 10 bases left between them. Looked up from germline, CDR1 is LGHNA and CDR2 is YNFKEQ. CDR3 size: 14 residues. This chain's CDR3 is CASSQLRVADTQYF. CDR3 in DNA: TGTGCCAGCAGCCAACTCCGGGTCGCAGATACGCAGTATTTT.

The chain is built from TRBV5-1 and TRBJ2-3; no reliable D call. Looked up from germline, CDR1 is SGHRS and CDR2 is YFSETQ. The CDR3 has 13 amino acids. Trimming took 4 bases from V and 7 from J, leaving 13 bases between them. The CDR3 region has the DNA TGCGCCAGCAGCCCGCCCTTAGCCCATACGCAGTATTTT. Protein product: CASSPPLAHTQYF.

Of note for this clone: Other DNA sequences in the same sample also yield this CDR3. The chain combines TRBV19 with TRBJ1-1; tentatively, D is TRBD1 (6 bases). This CDR3 comprises 15 residues. Between the trimmed V and J ends, which lost 4 bases and 0 bases, there was a span of 12 bases. Germline V gene lookup returns CDR1 LNHDA and CDR2 SQIVND (reference sequence). DNA for the CDR3: TGTGCCAGTAGTACCGGACAGTCGATGAACACTGAAGCTTTCTTT. Residues: CASSTGQSMNTEAFF.

Comment on this clone: Additional DNA sequences in this sample encode the identical CDR3. The chain has TRBV6-6 and TRBJ2-7; 8 bases align to TRBD2. Trimming removed 0 bases from V and 6 bases from J; junction bases left unmatched: 4. This CDR3 has 14 residues. Germline V CDR1 and CDR2: MNHNY, SVGAGI (reference sequence). The CDR3 DNA follows: TGTGCCAGCAGTTACTCGGGGACTAGTCCCGAGCAGTACTTC. Its protein is CASSYSGTSPEQYF.

The chain recombines TRBV11-2 with TRBJ2-7; D may be TRBD2 (5 bases). The CDR3 length is 14 residues. The V gene's germline CDR1 is SGHAT and CDR2 FQNNGV. Trimming took off 1 base at V and 1 base at J, with 8 bases between the two ends. The CDR3 spells CASSLGPGSYEQYF. DNA for the CDR3: TGTGCCAGCAGCTTAGGCCCGGGGTCCTACGAGCAGTACTTC.

The chain uses TRBV27 and TRBJ2-2; D gene unclear. In germline, CDR1 is MNHEY, CDR2 SMNVEV (reference sequence). This CDR3 comprises 13 residues. Trimming stripped 6 bases from V and 6 bases from J, with 11 bases between. CDR3 residues: CASSHARPGELFF. In DNA, the CDR3 is TGTGCCAGCAGCCATGCGCGTCCCGGGGAGCTGTTTTTT.

The chain links TRBV18 to TRBJ1-1; weak D call: TRBD1 (6 bases). The V end lost 6 bases, the J end lost 2 bases, and 13 bases lay between the germline ends. There are 14 residues in the CDR3. Per the germline V gene, CDR1 is KGHSH and CDR2 is LQKENI. CDR3 residues: CASSPDRQNTEAFF. The CDR3 bases are TGTGCCAGCTCCCCGGACAGACAAAACACTGAAGCTTTCTTT.

The chain is built from TRBV6-5 and TRBJ2-1; the match to TRBD1 covers 9 bases. V trimming: 7 bases; J trimming: 8 bases; junction bases outside the gene matches: 9. Germline-derived CDR1 and CDR2 are MNHEY and SVGAGI. This CDR3 contains 14 residues. The CDR3 loop is CASTRDRVFDEQFF. The CDR3 DNA reads TGTGCCAGCACCCGGGACAGGGTATTCGATGAGCAGTTCTTC.